This is a list of T cell receptor beta chains from one sample in a study of blood T cell repertoires in COVID-19. Data came from immunoSEQ multiplex PCR; TCRdb stores just in-frame clones and leaves some out. The repertoire holds fewer than 60,000 clones, with about four fifths as singletons. Sequenced: peripheral blood. Receptors originate from a woman of 80 years or more with COVID-19, enrolled during active disease. Both conserved end residues are part of each CDR3.

v_gene	j_gene	CDR3aa
TRBV7-3	TRBJ2-1	CASSLRTDNEQFF
TRBV5-1	TRBJ1-2	CASSLGTGNYGYTF
TRBV7-6	TRBJ2-3	CASSSAAILAGLDTQYF
TRBV9	TRBJ2-3	CASSVGTSGRYRGLTDTQYF
TRBV29-1	TRBJ1-4	CSVARQGNEKLFF
TRBV6-5	TRBJ2-7	CASSTGNPYEQYF
TRBV27	TRBJ2-1	CASTSGLANNEQFF
TRBV28	TRBJ2-7	CASSWTGAYEQYF
TRBV7-8	TRBJ2-7	CASSLPTGLAGSSYEQYF
TRBV6-5	TRBJ2-6	CASSLGGTGANVLTF
TRBV29-1	TRBJ2-7	CSAQWGGEQYF
TRBV15	TRBJ1-5	CATSAGDGRGNQPQHF
TRBV9	TRBJ2-3	CASSVGTGGLAGGITDTQYF
TRBV28	TRBJ1-5	CASSRPLTGPEGQPQHF
TRBV10-3	TRBJ2-5	CAISEGGRETQYF
TRBV28	TRBJ2-1	CASLPQTSGDNEQFF
TRBV27	TRBJ2-1	CASSPQGGSISRYNEQFF
TRBV7-9	TRBJ1-2	CASSLPVSGGEAYGYTF
TRBV5-1	TRBJ2-6	CASSLVQGTGANVLTF
TRBV19	TRBJ2-5	CASSGLADLRETQYF
TRBV3-1/TRBV3-2	TRBJ2-7	CASSQVAGVVEQYF
TRBV19	TRBJ2-4	CASNHRGNDIQYF
TRBV28	TRBJ1-2	CASSSERYGYTF
TRBV7-9	TRBJ1-1	CASSWEKNTEAFF
TRBV5-1	TRBJ2-1	CASSLGLAGGPSNEQFF
TRBV19	TRBJ2-1	CASRMLAGGTYNEQFF
TRBV20-1	TRBJ1-1	CSASNGREMNTEAFF
TRBV7-8	TRBJ1-5	CASSLEPAPQGNQPQHF
TRBV6-2/TRBV6-3	TRBJ2-7	CASSPYSAGSYEQYF
TRBV2	TRBJ1-4	CATSPQEKLFF
TRBV19	TRBJ2-2	CASSIAGVTGELFF
TRBV7-9	TRBJ2-7	CASSFEGTSVEQYF
TRBV28	TRBJ1-6	CASRPGQGVNSPLHF
TRBV3-1/TRBV3-2	TRBJ2-6	CASSQEGAGANVLTF
TRBV10-1	TRBJ1-1	CASHQRSVAGATEAFF
TRBV7-2	TRBJ2-2	CASSLTNTGELFF
TRBV5-8	TRBJ2-1	CASSLVRGYEQFF
TRBV9	TRBJ2-5	CASSPSTHQETQYF
TRBV7-8	TRBJ2-7	CASSLARGQGAEIRGF
TRBV5-6	TRBJ2-1	CASSLGAGLGANEQFF